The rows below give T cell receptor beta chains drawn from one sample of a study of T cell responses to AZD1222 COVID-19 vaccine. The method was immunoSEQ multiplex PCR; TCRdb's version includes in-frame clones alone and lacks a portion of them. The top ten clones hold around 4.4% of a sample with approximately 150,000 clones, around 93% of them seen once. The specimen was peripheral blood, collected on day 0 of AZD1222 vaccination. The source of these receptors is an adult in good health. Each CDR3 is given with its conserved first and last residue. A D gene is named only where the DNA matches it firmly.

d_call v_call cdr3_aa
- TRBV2 CASSVRLGQFF
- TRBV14 CASSPPGTANTEAFF
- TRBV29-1 CSVADPWEKETQYF
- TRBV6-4 CPGAPLFF
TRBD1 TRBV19 CASSPGQENTGELFF
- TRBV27 CASSRRGGAQPQHF
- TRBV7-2 CASSLVIPAGNTIYF
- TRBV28 CASSSGGSIETQYF
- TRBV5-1 CASTNLRGGAAEAFF
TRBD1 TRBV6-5 CASSYRTLTGPVGYTF
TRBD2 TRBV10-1 CASSDSAGGTDTQYF
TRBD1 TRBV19 CASSRPPGQGLQPQHF
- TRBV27 CASTHGGGNSPLHF
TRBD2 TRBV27 CASSLLSSGSSYEQYF
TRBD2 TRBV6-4 CASSSSSGEYNEQFF
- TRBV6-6 CASSYSLIGEIVELFF
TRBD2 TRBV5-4 CASSHLAGGPYEQYF
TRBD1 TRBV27 CASSGAGTGENTIYF
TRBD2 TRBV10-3 CAISELAGLSGANVLTF
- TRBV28 CASRARGGSNQPQHF
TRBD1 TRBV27 CASSKQTGANTGELFF
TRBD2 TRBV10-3 CAISAMAGGPYEQYF
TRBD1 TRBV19 CASQPGQLYGYTF
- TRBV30 CAWSVSTWGVTIYF
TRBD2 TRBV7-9 CASSLGFREGRYEQYF
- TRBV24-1 CATCRDTGELFF
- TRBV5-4 CASSLVGGEQYF
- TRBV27 CASSPSTGTNYGYTF
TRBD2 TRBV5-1 CASSLAWASGSTGELFF
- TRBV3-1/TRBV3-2 CASSLKAGLNTGELFF
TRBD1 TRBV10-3 CAISADLQGWGTEAFF
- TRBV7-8 CASSPEIGSYEQYF
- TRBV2 CASSEVGVGPYNEQFF
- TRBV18 CASSPPLQGNTIYF
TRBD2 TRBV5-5 CASSWPLAGGSTDTQYF
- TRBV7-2 CASRPDYSSYNEQFF